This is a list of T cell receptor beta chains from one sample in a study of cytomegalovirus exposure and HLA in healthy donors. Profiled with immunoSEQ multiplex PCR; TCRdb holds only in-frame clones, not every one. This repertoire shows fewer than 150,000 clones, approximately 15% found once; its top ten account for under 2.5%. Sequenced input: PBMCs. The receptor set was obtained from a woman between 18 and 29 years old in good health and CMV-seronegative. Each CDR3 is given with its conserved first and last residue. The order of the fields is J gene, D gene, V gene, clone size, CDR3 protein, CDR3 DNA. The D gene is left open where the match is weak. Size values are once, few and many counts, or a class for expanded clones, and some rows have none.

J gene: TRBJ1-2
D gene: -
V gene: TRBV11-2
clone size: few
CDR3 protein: CASSLGASNYGYTF
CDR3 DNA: TGTGCCAGCAGCTTAGGGGCAAGTAACTATGGCTACACCTTC

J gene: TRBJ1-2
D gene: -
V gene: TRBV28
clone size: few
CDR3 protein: CASSLQGRGYTF
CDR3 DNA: TGTGCCAGCAGTCTACAGGGACGTGGCTACACCTTC

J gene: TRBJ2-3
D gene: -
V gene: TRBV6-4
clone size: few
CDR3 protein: CASRQGDTQYF
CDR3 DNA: TGTGCCAGCAGACAGGGAGATACGCAGTATTTT

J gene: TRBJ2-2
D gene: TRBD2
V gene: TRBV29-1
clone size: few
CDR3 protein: CSVGLAGGVTGELFF
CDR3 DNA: TGCAGCGTTGGATTAGCGGGAGGCGTCACCGGGGAGCTGTTTTTT

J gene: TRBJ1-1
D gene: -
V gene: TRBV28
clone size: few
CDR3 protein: CASSLLGTPRKVEAFF
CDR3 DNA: TGTGCCAGCAGTTTATTGGGGACACCGAGGAAAGTTGAAGCTTTCTTT

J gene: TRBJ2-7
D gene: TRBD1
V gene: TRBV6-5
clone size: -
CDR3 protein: CASSYSIRTGVLEQYF
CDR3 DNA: TGTGCCAGCAGTTACTCGATCCGGACAGGGGTCCTGGAGCAGTACTTC

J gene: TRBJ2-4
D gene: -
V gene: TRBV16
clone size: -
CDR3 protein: CASSQLRGLAKNIQYF
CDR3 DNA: TGTGCCAGCAGCCAATTAAGGGGCCTAGCCAAAAACATTCAGTACTTC

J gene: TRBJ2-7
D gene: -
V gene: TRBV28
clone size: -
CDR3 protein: CASSLLGGTAYEQYF
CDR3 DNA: TGTGCCAGCAGTTTATTAGGCGGGACCGCCTACGAGCAGTACTTC

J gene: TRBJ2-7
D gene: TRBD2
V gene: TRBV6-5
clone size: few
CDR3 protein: CARRTSGSKAHEQYF
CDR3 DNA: TGTGCCAGACGGACTAGCGGGAGTAAAGCCCACGAGCAGTACTTC

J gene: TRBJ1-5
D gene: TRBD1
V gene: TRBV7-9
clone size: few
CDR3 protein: CASSATGQGNQPQHF
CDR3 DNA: TGTGCCAGCAGCGCCACGGGACAGGGGAATCAGCCCCAGCATTTT

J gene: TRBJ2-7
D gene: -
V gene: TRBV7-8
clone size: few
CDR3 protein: CASSFYSAHSYEQYF
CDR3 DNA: TGTGCCAGCAGCTTTTATAGCGCGCACTCCTACGAGCAGTACTTC

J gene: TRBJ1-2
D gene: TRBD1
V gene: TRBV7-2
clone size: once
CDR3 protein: CASSLRTGGAGYGYTF
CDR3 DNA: TGTGCCAGCAGCTTAAGAACAGGGGGCGCGGGCTATGGCTACACCTTC

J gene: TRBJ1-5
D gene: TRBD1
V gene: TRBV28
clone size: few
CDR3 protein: CASSLFRGRNQPQHF
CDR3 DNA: TGTGCCAGCAGTTTATTCAGGGGGCGCAATCAGCCCCAGCATTTT

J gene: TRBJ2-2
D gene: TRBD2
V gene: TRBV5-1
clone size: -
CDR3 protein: CASSLGPAGESTGELFF
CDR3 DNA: TGCGCCAGCAGCTTGGGGCCAGCGGGGGAGAGCACCGGGGAGCTGTTTTTT

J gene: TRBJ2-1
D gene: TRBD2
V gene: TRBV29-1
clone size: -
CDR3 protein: CSVAGTSDYNEQFF
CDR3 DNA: TGCAGCGTTGCTGGGACTAGCGACTACAATGAGCAGTTCTTC

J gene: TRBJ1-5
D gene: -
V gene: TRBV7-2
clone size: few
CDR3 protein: CASSPQDTTAPYSNQPQHF
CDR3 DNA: TGTGCCAGCAGCCCTCAGGACACCACGGCACCATATAGCAATCAGCCCCAGCATTTT

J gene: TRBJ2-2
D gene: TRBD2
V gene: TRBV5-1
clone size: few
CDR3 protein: CASSATSGIKGGELFF
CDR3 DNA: TGCGCCAGCAGCGCGACTAGCGGGATCAAAGGCGGGGAGCTGTTTTTT

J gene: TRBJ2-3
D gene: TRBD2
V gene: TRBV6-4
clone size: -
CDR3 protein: CASSDSVLAGVPDTQYF
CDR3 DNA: TGTGCCAGCAGTGACTCGGTGCTAGCGGGGGTCCCAGATACGCAGTATTTT

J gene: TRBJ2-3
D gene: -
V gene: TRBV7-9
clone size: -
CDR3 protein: CASSLGWQGLSTDTQYF
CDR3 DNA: TGTGCCAGCAGCTTAGGGTGGCAGGGCCTAAGCACAGATACGCAGTATTTT

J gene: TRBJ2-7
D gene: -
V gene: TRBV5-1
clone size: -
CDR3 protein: CASSLGGEQYF
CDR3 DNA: TGCGCCAGCAGCTTGGGAGGCGAGCAGTACTTC

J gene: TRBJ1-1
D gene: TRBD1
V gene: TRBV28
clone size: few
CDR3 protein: CASSLQGPAVGTEAFF
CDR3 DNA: TGTGCCAGCAGTCTACAGGGGCCGGCAGTCGGCACTGAAGCTTTCTTT

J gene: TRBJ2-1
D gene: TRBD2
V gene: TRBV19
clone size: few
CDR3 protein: CASSMTWTSGSSEQFF
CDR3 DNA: TGTGCCAGTAGTATGACTTGGACTAGCGGGAGTAGTGAGCAGTTCTTC

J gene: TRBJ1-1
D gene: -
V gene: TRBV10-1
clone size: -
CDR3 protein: CASSESVAPNTEAFF
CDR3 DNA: TGCGCCAGCAGTGAGTCAGTGGCACCGAACACTGAAGCTTTCTTT

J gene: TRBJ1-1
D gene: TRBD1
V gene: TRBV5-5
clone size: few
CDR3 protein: CASSARQGGTEAFF
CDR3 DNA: TGTGCCAGCAGCGCCCGACAGGGGGGGACTGAAGCTTTCTTT

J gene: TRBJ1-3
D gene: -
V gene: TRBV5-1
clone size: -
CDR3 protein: CASSASGLRGSGNTIYF
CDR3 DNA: TGCGCCAGCAGCGCCTCCGGGTTAAGGGGGTCTGGAAACACCATATATTTT

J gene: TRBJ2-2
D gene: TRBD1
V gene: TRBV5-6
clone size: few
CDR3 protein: CASSLGTGAGELFF
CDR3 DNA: TGTGCCAGCAGCTTGGGGACAGGGGCCGGGGAGCTGTTTTTT

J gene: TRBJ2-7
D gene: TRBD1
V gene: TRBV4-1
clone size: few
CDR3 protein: CASSQPTGGFEQYF
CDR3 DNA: TGCGCCAGCAGCCAACCCACAGGGGGCTTCGAGCAGTACTTC

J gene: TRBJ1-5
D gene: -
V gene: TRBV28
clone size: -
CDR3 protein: CATQTGLDQPQHF
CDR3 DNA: TGTGCCACACAAACAGGATTAGATCAGCCCCAGCATTTT

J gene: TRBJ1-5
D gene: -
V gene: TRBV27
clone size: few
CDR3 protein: CASREQGYGNQPQHF
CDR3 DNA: TGTGCCAGCAGGGAACAGGGATATGGAAATCAGCCCCAGCATTTT

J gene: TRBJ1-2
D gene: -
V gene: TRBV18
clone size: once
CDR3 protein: CASSPGDFMNYGYTF
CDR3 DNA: TGTGCCAGCTCACCCGGCGACTTTATGAACTATGGCTACACCTTC

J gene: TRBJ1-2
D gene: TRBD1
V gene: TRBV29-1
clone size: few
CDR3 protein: CSATGDEGYTF
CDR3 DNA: TGCAGCGCTACAGGGGATGAAGGCTACACCTTC

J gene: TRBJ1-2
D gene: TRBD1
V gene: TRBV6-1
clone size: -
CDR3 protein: CASSVGTGGLRRSGYTF
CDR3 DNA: TGTGCCAGCAGTGTCGGGACAGGGGGTTTAAGGAGATCGGGCTACACCTTC

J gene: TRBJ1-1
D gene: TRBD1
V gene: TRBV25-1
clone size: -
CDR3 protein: CASSDPLGQGLNTEAFF
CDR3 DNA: TGTGCCAGCAGTGACCCCCTCGGACAGGGCTTGAACACTGAAGCTTTCTTT

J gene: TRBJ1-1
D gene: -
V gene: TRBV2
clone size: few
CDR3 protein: CAGTDSEQNTEAFF
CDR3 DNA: TGTGCCGGAACTGACAGCGAGCAGAACACTGAAGCTTTCTTT

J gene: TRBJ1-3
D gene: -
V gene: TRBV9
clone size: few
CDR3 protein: CASSAETGHGNTIYF
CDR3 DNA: TGTGCCAGCAGCGCGGAGACAGGACATGGAAACACCATATATTTT

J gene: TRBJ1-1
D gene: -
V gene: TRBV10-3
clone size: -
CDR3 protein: CAISKQGNTEAFF
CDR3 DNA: TGTGCCATCAGTAAACAGGGGAACACTGAAGCTTTCTTT

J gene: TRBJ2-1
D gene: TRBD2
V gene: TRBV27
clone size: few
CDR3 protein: CASSSSGRANEQFF
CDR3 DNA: TGTGCCAGCAGTTCTAGCGGGAGGGCCAATGAGCAGTTCTTC

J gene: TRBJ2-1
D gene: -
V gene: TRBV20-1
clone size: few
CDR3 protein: CSAPGLDEQFF
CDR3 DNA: TGCAGTGCTCCTGGACTGGATGAGCAGTTCTTC

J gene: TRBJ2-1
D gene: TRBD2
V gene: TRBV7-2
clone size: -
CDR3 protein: CASSPRTSGGVLEQFF
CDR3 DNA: TGTGCCAGCAGCCCGCGGACTAGCGGGGGGGTTCTTGAGCAGTTCTTC

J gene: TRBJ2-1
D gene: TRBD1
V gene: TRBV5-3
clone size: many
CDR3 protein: CARKCRGLWYNSYNEQFF
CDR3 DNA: TGTGCCAGAAAGTGCAGGGGGCTTTGGTATAACTCCTACAATGAGCAGTTCTTC

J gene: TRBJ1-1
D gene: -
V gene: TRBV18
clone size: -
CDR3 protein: CASSPRLGAMNTEAFF
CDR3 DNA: TGTGCCAGCTCACCACGACTAGGGGCCATGAACACTGAAGCTTTCTTT

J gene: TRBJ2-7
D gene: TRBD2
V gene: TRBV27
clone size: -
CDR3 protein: CASRALAGPREQYF
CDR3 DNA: TGTGCCAGCAGAGCACTAGCGGGACCTCGAGAGCAGTACTTC

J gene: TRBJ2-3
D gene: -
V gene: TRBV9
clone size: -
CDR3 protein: CASSVGSRASTDTQYF
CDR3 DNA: TGTGCCAGCAGCGTTGGGAGTAGGGCTAGCACAGATACGCAGTATTTT

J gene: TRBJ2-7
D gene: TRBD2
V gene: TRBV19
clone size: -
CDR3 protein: CASSAGLAGEGQYF
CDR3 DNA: TGTGCCAGTAGTGCGGGACTAGCGGGAGAAGGGCAGTACTTC

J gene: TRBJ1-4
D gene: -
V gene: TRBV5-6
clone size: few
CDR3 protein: CASSLVSDEKLFF
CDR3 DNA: TGTGCCAGCAGCTTGGTGTCGGATGAAAAACTGTTTTTT

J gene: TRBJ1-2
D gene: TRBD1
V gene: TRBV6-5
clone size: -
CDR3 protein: CASSYSGQARSYGYTF
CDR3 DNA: TGTGCCAGCAGTTACTCGGGACAGGCGAGGAGCTATGGCTACACCTTC

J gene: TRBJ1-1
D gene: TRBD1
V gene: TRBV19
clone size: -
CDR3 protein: CASTTTGGTEAFF
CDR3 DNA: TGTGCCAGTACTACGACAGGGGGTACTGAAGCTTTCTTT

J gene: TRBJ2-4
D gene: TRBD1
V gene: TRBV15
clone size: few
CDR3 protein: CATSRDVRQGSIQYF
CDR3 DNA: TGTGCCACCAGCAGAGATGTCCGACAGGGGAGCATTCAGTACTTC

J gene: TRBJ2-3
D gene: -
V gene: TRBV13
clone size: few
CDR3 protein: CASSLGLTDTQYF
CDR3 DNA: TGTGCCAGCAGCTTGGGACTCACAGATACGCAGTATTTT